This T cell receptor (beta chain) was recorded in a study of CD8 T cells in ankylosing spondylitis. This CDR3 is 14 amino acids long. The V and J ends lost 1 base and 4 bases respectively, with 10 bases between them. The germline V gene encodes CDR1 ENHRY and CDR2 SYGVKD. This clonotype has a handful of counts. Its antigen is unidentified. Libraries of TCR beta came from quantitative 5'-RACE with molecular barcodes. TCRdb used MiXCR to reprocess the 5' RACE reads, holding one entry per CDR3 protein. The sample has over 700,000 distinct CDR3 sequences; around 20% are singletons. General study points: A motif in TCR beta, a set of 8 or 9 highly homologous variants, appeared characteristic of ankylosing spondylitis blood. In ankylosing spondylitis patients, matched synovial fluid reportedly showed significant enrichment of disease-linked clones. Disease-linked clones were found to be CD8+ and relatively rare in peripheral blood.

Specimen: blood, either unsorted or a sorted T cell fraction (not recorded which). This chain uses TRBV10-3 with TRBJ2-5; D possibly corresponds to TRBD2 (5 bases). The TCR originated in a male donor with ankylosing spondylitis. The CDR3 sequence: CAISEWSGGETQYF. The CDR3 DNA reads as TGTGCCATCAGTGAGTGGTCAGGAGGAGAGACCCAGTACTTC.